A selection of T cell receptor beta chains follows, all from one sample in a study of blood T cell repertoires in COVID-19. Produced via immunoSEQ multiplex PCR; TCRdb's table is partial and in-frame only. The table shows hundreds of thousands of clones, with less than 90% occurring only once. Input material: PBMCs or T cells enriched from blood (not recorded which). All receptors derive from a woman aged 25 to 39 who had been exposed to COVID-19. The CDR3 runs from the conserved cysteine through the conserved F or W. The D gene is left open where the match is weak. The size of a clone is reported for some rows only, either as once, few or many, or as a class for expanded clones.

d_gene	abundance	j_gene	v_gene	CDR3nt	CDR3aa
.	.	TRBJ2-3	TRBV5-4	TGTGCCAGCAGCTTGGGGGGGCGACAGGACCTAGGCGATACGCAGTATTTT	CASSLGGRQDLGDTQYF
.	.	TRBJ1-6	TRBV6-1	TGTGCCAGCAGTGAACCCTCCCGGTACGATTCACCCCTCCACTTT	CASSEPSRYDSPLHF
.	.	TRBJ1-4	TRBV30	TGTGCCTGGAGTGTATTGGGGGGAACTAATGAAAAACTGTTTTTT	CAWSVLGGTNEKLFF
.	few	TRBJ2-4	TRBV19	TGTGCCAGTAGTATAGGAGGCGGAGCAAACATTCAGTACTTC	CASSIGGGANIQYF
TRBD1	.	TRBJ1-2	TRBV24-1	TGTGCCACCAGTGATGGACAGGGGATTGTTAACTATGGCTACACCTTC	CATSDGQGIVNYGYTF
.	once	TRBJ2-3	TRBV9	TGTGCCAGCAGCGCGTCCGGTAGCGGATATTTCGATACGCAGTATTTT	CASSASGSGYFDTQYF
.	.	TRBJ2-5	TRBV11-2	TGTGCCAGCAGTTCGGACAGACACCCCCGGGAGACCCAGTACTTC	CASSSDRHPRETQYF
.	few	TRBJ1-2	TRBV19	TGTGCCAGTAGTATAGGGGGGCTTCGAAACTATGGCTACACCTTC	CASSIGGLRNYGYTF
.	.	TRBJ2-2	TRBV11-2	TGTGCCAGCAGCCACGGGCGGGGGAACACCGGGGAGCTGTTTTTT	CASSHGRGNTGELFF
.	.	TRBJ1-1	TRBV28	TGTGCCAGCGGGTCGGGGGAGAACACTGAAGCTTTCTTT	CASGSGENTEAFF
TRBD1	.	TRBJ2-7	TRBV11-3	TGTGCCAGCAGCTTAGTTTCAGGGACAGGTTACTACGAGCAGTACTTC	CASSLVSGTGYYEQYF
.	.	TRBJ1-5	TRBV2	TGTGCCAGCAGTGAATCTCGTGGAGGGCCTCAGCCCCAGCATTTT	CASSESRGGPQPQHF
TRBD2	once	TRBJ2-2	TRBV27	TGTGCCAGCAGTTACGAAACTAGCGGGGCCGACACCGGGGAGCTGTTTTTT	CASSYETSGADTGELFF
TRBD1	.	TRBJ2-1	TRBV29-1	TGCAGCGTTAACCGGGACAGGGACTTCCAAACGCAGTTCTTC	CSVNRDRDFQTQFF
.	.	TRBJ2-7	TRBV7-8	TGTGCCAGCAGCCAGCTCTATCAGCAGTACTTC	CASSQLYQQYF
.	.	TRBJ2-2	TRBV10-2	TGCGCCAGCGAACAGGGTGGGTCCGGGGAGCTGTTTTTT	CASEQGGSGELFF
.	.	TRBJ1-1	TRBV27	TGTGCCAGCAGTTTTAACAGCGGGGGCACTGAAGCTTTCTTT	CASSFNSGGTEAFF
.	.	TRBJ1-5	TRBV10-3	TGTGCCATCAGTCGGGGGGCAGATCAGCCCCAGCATTTT	CAISRGADQPQHF
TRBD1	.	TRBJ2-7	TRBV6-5	TGTGCCAGCAGTCCCAGGGGGCACTACGAGCAGTACTTC	CASSPRGHYEQYF
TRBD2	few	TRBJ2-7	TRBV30	TGTGCCTGGAGCGGGGGGGCATGGGAGCAGTACTTC	CAWSGGAWEQYF
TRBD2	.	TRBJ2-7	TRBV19	TGTGCCAGTGCGGAGGCTAGCGGGGGGGCTTACTCCTACGAGCAGTACTTC	CASAEASGGAYSYEQYF
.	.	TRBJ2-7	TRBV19	TGTGCCAGTAGTATTGCTCAGGGATCCTACGAGCAGTACTTC	CASSIAQGSYEQYF
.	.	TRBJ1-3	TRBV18	TGTGCCAGCTCACCAGACGACGCTAGCTCTGGAAACACCATATATTTT	CASSPDDASSGNTIYF
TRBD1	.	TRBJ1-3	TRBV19	TGTGCCAGTAGTATTGGGACAGGGGTTGGAAACACCATATATTTT	CASSIGTGVGNTIYF
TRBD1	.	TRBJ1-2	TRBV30	TGTGCCTGGATTAGACAGGGGACAGGGTGGTATGGCTACACCTTC	CAWIRQGTGWYGYTF
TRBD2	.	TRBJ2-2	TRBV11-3	TGTGCCAGCACCTCCGGGGGGACCGGGGAGCTGTTTTTT	CASTSGGTGELFF
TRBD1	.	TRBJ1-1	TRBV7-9	TGTGCCAGCAGCTTAGGGGACAGGGGGATGAACACTGAAGCTTTCTTT	CASSLGDRGMNTEAFF
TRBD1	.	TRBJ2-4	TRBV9	TGTGCCAGCAGCACAACGGACAGGCCGAGGGACATTCAGTACTTC	CASSTTDRPRDIQYF
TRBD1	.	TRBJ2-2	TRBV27	TGTGCCAGCAGTTCATACAGGGGAGGGGAGCTGTTTTTT	CASSSYRGGELFF
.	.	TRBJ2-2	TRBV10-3	TGTGCCATCAGTGAGTCGATAGGAGGGAACACCGGGGAGCTGTTTTTT	CAISESIGGNTGELFF
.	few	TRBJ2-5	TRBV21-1	TGTGCCAGCAGACAGCCTCAAGAGACCCAGTACTTC	CASRQPQETQYF
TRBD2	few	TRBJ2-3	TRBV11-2	TGTGCCAGCAGGGCAGGACTAGCGGGCCCTCAGGGGACAGATACGCAGTATTTT	CASRAGLAGPQGTDTQYF
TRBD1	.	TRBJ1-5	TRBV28	TGTGCCAGCAGTTTTCCACAGGGGTCCCAGCATTTT	CASSFPQGSQHF
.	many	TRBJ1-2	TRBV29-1	TGCAGCGTTGGGGAGAACTATGGCTACACCTTC	CSVGENYGYTF
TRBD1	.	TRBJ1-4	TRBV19	TGTGCCAGTAGTGGGAACAGGGGGCACAATGAAAAACTGTTTTTT	CASSGNRGHNEKLFF
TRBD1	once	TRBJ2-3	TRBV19	TGTGCCAGTATCCGTCGGGCAGGGGGTAGCACAGATACGCAGTATTTT	CASIRRAGGSTDTQYF
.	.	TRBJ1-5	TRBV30	TGTGCCTGGAGTGGATCGGGCAATCAGCCCCAGCATTTT	CAWSGSGNQPQHF
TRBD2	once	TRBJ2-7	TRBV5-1	TGCGCCAGCAGTTCCAGCGGGGGGGCCACCTACGAGCAGTACTTC	CASSSSGGATYEQYF
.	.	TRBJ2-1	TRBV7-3	TGTGCCAGCAGTCCGAACTCCGGGACTTCCTACAATGAGCAGTTCTTC	CASSPNSGTSYNEQFF
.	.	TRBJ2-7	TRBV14	TGTGCCAGCAGCCAAGGACAGAGGACAACCTACGAGCAGTACTTC	CASSQGQRTTYEQYF
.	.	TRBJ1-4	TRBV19	TGTGCCAGTAGTCCCGGCAGGGCGAATGAAAAACTGTTTTTT	CASSPGRANEKLFF
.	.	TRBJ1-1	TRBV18	TGTGCCAGCTCACCACCGGGGATGTGGGAGGGGGACGAGGACACTGAAGCTTTCTTT	CASSPPGMWEGDEDTEAFF
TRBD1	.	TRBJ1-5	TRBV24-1	TGTGCCACCGGACAGGAGCAGCCCCAGCATTTT	CATGQEQPQHF
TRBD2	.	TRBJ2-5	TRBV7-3	TGTGCCAGCAGCTTAACAGGGCTAGCGGGAGAGACCCAGTACTTC	CASSLTGLAGETQYF
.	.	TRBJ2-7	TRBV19	TGTGCCAGTAGTATGGTGGCAGGGGAGGGCTACGAGCAGTACTTC	CASSMVAGEGYEQYF
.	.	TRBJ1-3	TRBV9	TGTGCCAGCAGCGTAGTGGGCAGAATGGGAAACACCATATATTTT	CASSVVGRMGNTIYF
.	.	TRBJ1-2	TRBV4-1	TGCGCCAGCAGCCAAGATCTAGGAGATTACTATGGCTACACCTTC	CASSQDLGDYYGYTF
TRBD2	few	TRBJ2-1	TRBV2	TGTGCCAGCAGTACTAGCGGGGGCCGCTCCAATGAGCAGTTCTTC	CASSTSGGRSNEQFF
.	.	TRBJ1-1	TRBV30	TGTGCCTGGGGAAAACCATGGGGGGAGAGTAACACTGAAGCTTTCTTT	CAWGKPWGESNTEAFF
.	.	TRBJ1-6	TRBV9	TGTGCCAGCAGCGCGGGACATAATAATTCACCCCTCCACTTT	CASSAGHNNSPLHF
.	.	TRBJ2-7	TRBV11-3	TGTGCCAGCAGCTTAGATTGGGCTCCGGAGCAGTACTTC	CASSLDWAPEQYF
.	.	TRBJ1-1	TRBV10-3	TGTGCCATCAGTGTAGACCCCCCGGCGGGCACTGAAGCTTTCTTT	CAISVDPPAGTEAFF
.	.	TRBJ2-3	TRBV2	TGTGCCAGCAGACGACTAGACTACACAGATACGCAGTATTTT	CASRRLDYTDTQYF
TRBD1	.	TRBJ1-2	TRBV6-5	TGTGCCAGCAGTTCAGGACAGGGGAGGTACTACACCTTC	CASSSGQGRYYTF
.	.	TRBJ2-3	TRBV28	TGTGCCAGCAGTTTGGCCGAGGGCCAGGATACGCAGTATTTT	CASSLAEGQDTQYF